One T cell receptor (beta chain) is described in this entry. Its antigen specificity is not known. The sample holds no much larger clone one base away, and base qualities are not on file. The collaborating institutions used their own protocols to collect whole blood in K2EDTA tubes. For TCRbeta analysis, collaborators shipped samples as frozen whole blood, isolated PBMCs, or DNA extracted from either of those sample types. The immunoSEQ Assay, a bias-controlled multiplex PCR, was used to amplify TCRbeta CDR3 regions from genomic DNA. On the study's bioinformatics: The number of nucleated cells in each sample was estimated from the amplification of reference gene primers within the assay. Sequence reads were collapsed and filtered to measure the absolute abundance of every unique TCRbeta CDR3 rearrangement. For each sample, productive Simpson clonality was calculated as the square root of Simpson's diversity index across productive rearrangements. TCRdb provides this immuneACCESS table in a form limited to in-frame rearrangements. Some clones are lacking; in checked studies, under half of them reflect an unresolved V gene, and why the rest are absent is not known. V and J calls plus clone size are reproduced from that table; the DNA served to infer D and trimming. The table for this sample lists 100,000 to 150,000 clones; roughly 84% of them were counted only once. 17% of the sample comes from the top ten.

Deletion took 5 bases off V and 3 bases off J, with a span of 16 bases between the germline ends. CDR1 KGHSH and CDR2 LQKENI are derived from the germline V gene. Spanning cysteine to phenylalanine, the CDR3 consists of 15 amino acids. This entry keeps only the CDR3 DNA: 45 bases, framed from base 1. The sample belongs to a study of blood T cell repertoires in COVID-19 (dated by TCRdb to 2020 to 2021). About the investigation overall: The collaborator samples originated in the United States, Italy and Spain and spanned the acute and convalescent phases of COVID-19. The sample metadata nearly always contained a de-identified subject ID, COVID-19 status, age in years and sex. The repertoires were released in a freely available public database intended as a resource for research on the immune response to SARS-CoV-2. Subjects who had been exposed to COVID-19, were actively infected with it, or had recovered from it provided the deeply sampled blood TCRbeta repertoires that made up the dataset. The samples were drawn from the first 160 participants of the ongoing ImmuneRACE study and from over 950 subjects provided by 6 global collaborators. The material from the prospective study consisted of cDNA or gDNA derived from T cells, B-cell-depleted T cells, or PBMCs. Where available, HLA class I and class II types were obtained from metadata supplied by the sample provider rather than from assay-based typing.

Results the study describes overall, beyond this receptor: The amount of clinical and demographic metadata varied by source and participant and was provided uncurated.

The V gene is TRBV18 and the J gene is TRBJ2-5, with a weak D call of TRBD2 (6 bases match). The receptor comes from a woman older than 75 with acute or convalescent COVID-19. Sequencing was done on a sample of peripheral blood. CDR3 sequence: CASSSTLANEETQYF. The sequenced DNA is TGTGCCAGCTCAAGTACCCTAGCGAATGAAGAGACCCAGTACTTC. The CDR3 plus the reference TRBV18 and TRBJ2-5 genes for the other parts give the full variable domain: NAGVMQNPRHLVRRRGQEARLRCSPMKGHSHVYWYRQLPEEGLKFMVYLQKENIIDESGMPKERFSAEFPKEGPSILRIQQVVRGDSAAYFCASSSTLANEETQYFGPGTRLLVL.